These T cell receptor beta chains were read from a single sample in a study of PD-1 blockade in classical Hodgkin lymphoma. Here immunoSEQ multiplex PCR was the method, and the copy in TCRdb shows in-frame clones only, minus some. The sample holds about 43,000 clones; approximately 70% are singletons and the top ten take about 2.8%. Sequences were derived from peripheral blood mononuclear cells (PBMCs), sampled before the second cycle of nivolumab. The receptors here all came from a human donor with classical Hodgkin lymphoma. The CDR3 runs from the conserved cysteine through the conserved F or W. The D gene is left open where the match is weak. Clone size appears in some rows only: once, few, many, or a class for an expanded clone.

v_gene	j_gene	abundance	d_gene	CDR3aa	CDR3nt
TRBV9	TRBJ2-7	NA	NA	CASSSGISSYEQYF	NA
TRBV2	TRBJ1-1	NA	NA	CASRVSTHSGGNTEAFF	TGTGCCAGCAGGGTTTCTACCCACTCCGGGGGGAACACTGAAGCTTTCTTT
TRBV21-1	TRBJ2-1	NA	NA	CASRDGTSGGADEQFF	TGTGCCAGCAGGGACGGGACTAGCGGGGGGGCGGATGAGCAGTTCTTC
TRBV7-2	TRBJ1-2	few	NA	CASSSGPTWGGYTF	TGTGCCAGCAGCTCGGGACCGACCTGGGGCGGCTACACCTTC
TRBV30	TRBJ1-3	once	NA	CAWSVGVSGNTIYF	TGTGCCTGGAGTGTAGGGGTCTCTGGAAACACCATATATTTT
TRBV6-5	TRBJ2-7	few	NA	CASMARSSYEQYF	TGTGCCAGCATGGCCCGTAGCTCCTACGAGCAGTACTTC
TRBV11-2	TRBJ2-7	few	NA	CASSLGDIYEQYF	TGTGCCAGCAGCTTAGGGGACATCTACGAGCAGTACTTC
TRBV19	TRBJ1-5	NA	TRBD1	CASSRGQGAQGSNQPQHF	TGTGCCAGTAGTCGCGGACAGGGGGCACAAGGTAGCAATCAGCCCCAGCATTTT
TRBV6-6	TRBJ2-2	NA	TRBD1	CASSPRTGDTGELFF	TGTGCCAGCAGCCCTCGGACAGGGGACACCGGGGAGCTGTTTTTT
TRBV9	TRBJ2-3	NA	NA	CASSVRLPDTQYF	TGTGCCAGCAGCGTAAGGTTACCAGATACGCAGTATTTT
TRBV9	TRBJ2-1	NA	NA	CASSVNSDTTLVF	TGTGCCAGCAGCGTAAACAGTGATACTACGTTGGTCTTC
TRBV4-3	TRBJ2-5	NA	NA	CASSQKVGETQYF	TGCGCCAGCAGCCAAAAGGTGGGAGAGACCCAGTACTTC
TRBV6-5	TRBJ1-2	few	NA	CASSYSTTKGDYGYTF	TGTGCCAGCAGTTACTCGACTACGAAAGGGGACTATGGCTACACCTTC
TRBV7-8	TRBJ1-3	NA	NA	CASSRTGSSGNTIYF	TGTGCCAGCAGCCGTACGGGGAGCTCTGGAAACACCATATATTTT
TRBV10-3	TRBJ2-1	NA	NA	CAISFANEQFF	TGTGCCATCAGTTTCGCTAATGAGCAGTTCTTC
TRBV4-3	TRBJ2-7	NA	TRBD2	CASSHALGEGHEQYF	TGCGCCAGCAGCCATGCCTTAGGGGAGGGCCACGAGCAGTACTTC
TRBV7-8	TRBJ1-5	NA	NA	CASSLEGQPQHF	TGTGCCAGCAGCTTAGAGGGTCAGCCCCAGCATTTT
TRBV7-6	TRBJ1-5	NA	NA	CASSPRPGPSQPQHF	TGTGCCAGCAGCCCCCGCCCGGGACCGAGTCAGCCCCAGCATTTT
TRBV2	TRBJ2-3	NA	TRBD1	CASRDRGWETDTQYF	TGTGCCAGCCGGGACAGGGGTTGGGAGACAGATACGCAGTATTTT
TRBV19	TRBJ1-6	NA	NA	CASMRGRDTNSPLHF	TGTGCCAGTATGAGGGGCAGGGATACTAATTCACCCCTCCACTTT
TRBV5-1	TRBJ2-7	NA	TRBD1	CASRDRDRGYEQYF	TGCGCCAGCAGGGACCGGGACAGGGGCTACGAGCAGTACTTC
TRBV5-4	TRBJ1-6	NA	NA	CASSLDNSPLHF	TGTGCCAGCAGCTTGGACAATTCACCCCTCCACTTT
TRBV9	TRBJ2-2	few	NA	CASRSDWNTGELFF	TGTGCCAGCAGGTCCGACTGGAACACCGGGGAGCTGTTTTTT
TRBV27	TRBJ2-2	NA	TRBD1	CASNLAGGYTGELFF	TGTGCCAGCAATCTCGCAGGGGGCTACACCGGGGAGCTGTTTTTT
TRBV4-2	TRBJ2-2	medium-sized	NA	CASSQVIGDHGELFF	TGTGCCAGCAGCCAAGTAATAGGGGATCACGGGGAGCTGTTTTTT
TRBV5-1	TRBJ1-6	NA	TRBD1	CASRRGQGGGYNSPLHF	TGCGCCAGCAGACGGGGACAGGGAGGAGGGTATAATTCACCCCTCCACTTT
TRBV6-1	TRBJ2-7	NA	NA	CASSDQTGYPTEQYF	TGTGCCAGCAGTGACCAAACAGGCTACCCTACCGAGCAGTACTTC
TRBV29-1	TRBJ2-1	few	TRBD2	CSVEEGLAGSNEQFF	TGCAGCGTTGAAGAGGGACTAGCGGGGTCAAATGAGCAGTTCTTC
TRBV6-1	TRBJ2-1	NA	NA	CASTEQGISYNEQFF	TGTGCCAGCACCGAACAGGGAATCTCCTACAATGAGCAGTTCTTC
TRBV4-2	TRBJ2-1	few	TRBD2	CASSPIGDRHGGDYNEQFF	TGTGCCAGCAGCCCCATAGGCGACCGCCATGGGGGGGATTACAATGAGCAGTTCTTC